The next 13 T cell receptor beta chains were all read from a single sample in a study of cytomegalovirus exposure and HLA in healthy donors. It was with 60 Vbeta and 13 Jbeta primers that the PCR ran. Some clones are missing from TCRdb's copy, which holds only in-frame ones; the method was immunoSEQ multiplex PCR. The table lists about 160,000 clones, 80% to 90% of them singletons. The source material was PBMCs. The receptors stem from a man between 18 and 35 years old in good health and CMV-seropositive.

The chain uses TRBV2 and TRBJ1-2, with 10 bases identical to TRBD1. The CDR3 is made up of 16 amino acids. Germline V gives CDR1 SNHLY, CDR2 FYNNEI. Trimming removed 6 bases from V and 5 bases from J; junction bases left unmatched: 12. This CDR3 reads CASSSRQGARGYGYTF. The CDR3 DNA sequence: TGTGCCAGCAGCAGCCGACAGGGGGCGCGCGGATATGGCTACACCTTC.

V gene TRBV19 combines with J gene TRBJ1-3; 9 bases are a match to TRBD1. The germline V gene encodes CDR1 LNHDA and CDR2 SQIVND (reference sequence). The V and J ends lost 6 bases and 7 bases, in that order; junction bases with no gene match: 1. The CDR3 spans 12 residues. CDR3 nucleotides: TGTGCCAGTAGCGGACAGGGGAACACCATATATTTT. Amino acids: CASSGQGNTIYF.

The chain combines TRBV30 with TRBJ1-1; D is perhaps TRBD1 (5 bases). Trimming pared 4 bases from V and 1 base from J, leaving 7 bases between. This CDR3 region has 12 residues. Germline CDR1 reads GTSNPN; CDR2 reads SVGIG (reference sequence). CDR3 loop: CAWKQENTEAFF. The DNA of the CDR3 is TGTGCCTGGAAACAGGAGAACACTGAAGCTTTCTTT.

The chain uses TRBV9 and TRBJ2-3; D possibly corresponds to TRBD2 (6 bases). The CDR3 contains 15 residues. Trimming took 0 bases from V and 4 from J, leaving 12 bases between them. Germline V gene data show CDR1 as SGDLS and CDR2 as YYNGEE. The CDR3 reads CASSVADLASDTQYF. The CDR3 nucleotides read TGTGCCAGCAGCGTAGCTGACCTAGCGTCAGATACGCAGTATTTT. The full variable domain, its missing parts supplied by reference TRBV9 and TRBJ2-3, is DSGVTQTPKHLITATGQRVTLRCSPRSGDLSVYWYQQSLDQGLQFLIQYYNGEERAKGNILERFSAQQFPDLHSELNLSSLELGDSALYFCASSVADLASDTQYFGPGTRLTVL.

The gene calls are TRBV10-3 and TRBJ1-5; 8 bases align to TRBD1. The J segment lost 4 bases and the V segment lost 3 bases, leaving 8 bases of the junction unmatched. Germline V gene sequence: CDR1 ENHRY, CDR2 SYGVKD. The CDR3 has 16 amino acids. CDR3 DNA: TGTGCCATCAGTGACGGGGACAGGCTCGAGAATCAGCCCCAGCATTTT. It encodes CAISDGDRLENQPQHF.

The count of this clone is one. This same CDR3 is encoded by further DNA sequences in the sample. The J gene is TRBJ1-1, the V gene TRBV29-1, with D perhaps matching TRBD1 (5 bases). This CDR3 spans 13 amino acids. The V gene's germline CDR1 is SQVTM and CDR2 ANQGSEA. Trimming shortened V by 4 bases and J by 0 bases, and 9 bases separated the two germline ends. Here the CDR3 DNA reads TGCAGCGTTGTCGACAGAATGAACACTGAAGCTTTCTTT. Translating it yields CSVVDRMNTEAFF.

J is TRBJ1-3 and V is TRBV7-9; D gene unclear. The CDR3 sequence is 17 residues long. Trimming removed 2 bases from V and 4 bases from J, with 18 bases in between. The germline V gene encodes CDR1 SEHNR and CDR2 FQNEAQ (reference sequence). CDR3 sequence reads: CASSLPPGKTLGNTIYF. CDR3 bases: TGTGCCAGCAGCTTACCCCCGGGGAAGACTTTAGGAAACACCATATATTTT.

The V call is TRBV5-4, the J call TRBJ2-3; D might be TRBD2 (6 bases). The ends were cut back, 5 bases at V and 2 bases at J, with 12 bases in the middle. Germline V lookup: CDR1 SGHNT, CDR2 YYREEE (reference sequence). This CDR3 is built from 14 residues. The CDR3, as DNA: TGTGCCAGCAGTCAGAGGGGACTCACAGATACGCAGTATTTT. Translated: CASSQRGLTDTQYF.

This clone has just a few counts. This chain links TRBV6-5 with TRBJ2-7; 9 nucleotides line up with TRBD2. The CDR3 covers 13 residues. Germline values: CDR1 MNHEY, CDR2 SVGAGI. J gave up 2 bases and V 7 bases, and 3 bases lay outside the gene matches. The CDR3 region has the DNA TGTGCCAGCATCGCTAGCGGGACCTACGAGCAGTACTTC. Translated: CASIASGTYEQYF.

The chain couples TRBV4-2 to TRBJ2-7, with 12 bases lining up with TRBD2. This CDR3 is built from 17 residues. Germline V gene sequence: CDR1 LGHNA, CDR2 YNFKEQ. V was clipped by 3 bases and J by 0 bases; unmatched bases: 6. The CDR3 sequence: CASSHSSGGGSSYEQYF. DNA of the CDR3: TGTGCCAGCAGCCACTCTAGCGGGGGGGGAAGCTCCTACGAGCAGTACTTC.

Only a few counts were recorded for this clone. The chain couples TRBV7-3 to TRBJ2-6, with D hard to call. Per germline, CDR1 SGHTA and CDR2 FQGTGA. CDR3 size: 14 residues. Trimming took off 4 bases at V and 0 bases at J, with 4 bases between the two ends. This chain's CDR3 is CASSSDSGANVLTF. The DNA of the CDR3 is TGTGCCAGCAGCTCAGACTCTGGGGCCAACGTCCTGACTTTC. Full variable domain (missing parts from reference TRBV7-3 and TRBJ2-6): GAGVSQTPSNKVTEKGKYVELRCDPISGHTALYWYRQSLGQGPEFLIYFQGTGAADDSGLPNDRFFAVRPEGSVSTLKIQRTERGDSAVYLCASSSDSGANVLTFGAGSRLTVL.

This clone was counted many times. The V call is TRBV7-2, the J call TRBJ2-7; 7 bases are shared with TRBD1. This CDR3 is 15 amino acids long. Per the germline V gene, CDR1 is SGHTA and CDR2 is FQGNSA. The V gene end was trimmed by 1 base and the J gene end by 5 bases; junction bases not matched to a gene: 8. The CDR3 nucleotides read TGTGCCAGCAGCTTAGAGGTAGGGGGCGTCCACGAGCAGTACTTC. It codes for CASSLEVGGVHEQYF.

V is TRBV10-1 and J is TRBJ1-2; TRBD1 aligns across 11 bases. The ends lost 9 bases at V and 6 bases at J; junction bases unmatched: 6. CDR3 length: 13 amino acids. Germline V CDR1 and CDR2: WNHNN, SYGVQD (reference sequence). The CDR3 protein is CASKGQGGNGYTF. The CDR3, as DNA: TGCGCCAGTAAGGGACAGGGGGGAAATGGCTACACCTTC.